These 2 T cell receptor beta chains were sequenced from one sample in a study of blood T cell repertoires in COVID-19. The assay was immunoSEQ multiplex PCR, and TCRdb's table has in-frame clones only and misses some. The data hold about 300,000 clones, with 70% to 90% observed a single time. Sample: peripheral blood. These receptors all stem from a man between 65 and 85 years old with acute or convalescent COVID-19.

The chain links TRBV6-6 to TRBJ1-3; D is possibly TRBD1 (5 bases). Germline V lookup: CDR1 MNHNY, CDR2 SVGAGI (reference sequence). The CDR3 is made up of 15 amino acids. The V and J ends lost 5 bases and 8 bases respectively, with 19 bases between them. CDR3 nucleotide sequence: TGTGCCAGCAGTGACAGCTCCGTAAATCCGGACACCATATATTTT. It specifies CASSDSSVNPDTIYF.

The J gene is TRBJ1-5, the V gene TRBV6-1; tentatively, D is TRBD1 (5 bases). The length of the CDR3 is 15 residues. Germline-derived CDR1 and CDR2 are MNHNS and SASEGT. Between the trimmed V and J ends, which lost 1 base and 2 bases, there was a span of 9 bases. CDR3 in amino acids: CASSEGGMGNQPQHF. The CDR3 DNA reads as TGTGCCAGCAGTGAAGGGGGCATGGGCAATCAGCCCCAGCATTTT.